This T cell receptor (beta chain) was obtained from a study of T cells after yellow fever vaccination (dated by TCRdb to the late 2010s). About the full investigation: The SMART-Seq v4 Ultra Low Input RNA kit was used to prepare libraries from fractions with low cell numbers. To follow T-cell clones before and after primary and booster YFV17D yellow fever vaccination, bulk TCR alpha and beta repertoires were sequenced over time. Two healthy male donors, one aged 18 to 29 and one aged 30 to 40 years, were included in the cohort. Bulk PBMC replicates and cell subsets were isolated from blood drawn at multiple timepoints before and after both primary and secondary immunization.

TCR cDNA was made using 5'RACE template switching, a step that added a universal primer site and unique molecular identifiers. cDNA synthesis was primed from both the TCR alpha and TCR beta constant segments. Libraries were amplified in two PCR steps, with sample barcodes and sequencing adapters added in the second step. Sequencing of the libraries was done on either Illumina HiSeq 2500 (2x100 bp) or NovaSeq (2x150 bp). Processing in the source paper ran as follows. Reads were demultiplexed and collapsed into UMI consensus sequences with MIGEC, and V(D)J alignment was performed with MiXCR. Using edgeR on replicate PBMC samples, clonotypes were called vaccine-responding if FDR was below 0.01 and the log2 fold change was above 5 up to day 15. Bulk clonotypes were assigned CD4 or CD8 identity according to which sequenced CD4 or CD8 repertoire held them at higher abundance. Using fastp at Q25 and MiXCR, TCRdb reprocessed the public reads and kept productive beta chains. Rows matching on CDR3 protein sequence are summarized as one entry with the most common DNA and genes. None of the V and J calls come from the authors' own analysis; TCRdb made them. Within this sample are about 360,000 distinct CDR3 sequences, with under 7.5% of them counted one time only. The top ten clones comprise about 15% of the sample.

Inclusive of the bounding cysteine and phenylalanine, the CDR3 is 15 residues long. Of the read, only the CDR3 DNA is kept; its 45 bases are in frame from base 1. CDR1 and CDR2 are read off the germline V gene as SNHLY and FYNNEI. Here V drops 8 bases and J drops 6 bases, and the junction holds 11 bases not matched to any gene. This clonotype was recorded at least ten times. Its target antigen remains unknown. Base qualities were left out, and no much larger clone turns up one base away. Summary of the overall study and its limitations: Because abundant contaminating clonotypes from the bulk population could be contained in FACS-sorted repertoires, computational filtering was required. After the booster, most clones that had expanded after primary vaccination were detected again (nearly 97% of CD4 and around nine tenths of CD8), suggesting broad maintenance of memory. Because the study included only a couple of donors, the extent to which the findings can be generalized is limited. A small share of clonotypes was detected in both CD4 and CD8 compartments, with the overlap likely arising from convergent recombination. The secondary T-cell response was found to be weaker but faster than the primary response, with a peak reached on day 5 rather than on day 15.

This specimen's treatment or condition label, interpreted: live attenuated yellow fever vaccine strain. At every blood-draw timepoint, two biological replicates of bulk PBMCs were collected. PBMCs were isolated from peripheral blood using a standard Ficoll-Paque protocol. RNA was extracted with TriZol from bulk PBMCs, CD4 and CD8 fractions, and dextramer-positive and dextramer-negative fractions. This specimen was PBMCs, taken 5 days after the yellow fever booster vaccination. The sequence derives from a man aged 25 to 40 who received the YFV17D yellow fever vaccine. The chain is assembled from TRBV2 and TRBJ2-1, and 9 bases in between align with TRBD2. In nucleotides, the sequence is TGTGCCAGCCCTGAAAGCAGCGGGAGGAGCAATGAGCAGTTCTTC. It specifies CASPESSGRSNEQFF.